These T cell receptor beta chains were read from a single sample in a study of blood T cell repertoires in COVID-19. Assay: immunoSEQ multiplex PCR; the TCRdb copy retains only in-frame clones and omits some. The table has around 260,000 clones, about 88% seen once. Source material: peripheral blood. These receptor sequences come from a young man with active or convalescent COVID-19. Each CDR3 is given with its conserved first and last residue. A D gene is named only where the DNA matches it firmly. Size values are once, few and many counts, or a class for expanded clones, and some rows have none.

abundance	v_gene	j_gene	d_gene	CDR3nt	CDR3aa
NA	TRBV7-8	TRBJ2-7	NA	TGTGCCAGCAGCCCGTCGGGTTACGAGCAGTACTTC	CASSPSGYEQYF
NA	TRBV3-1/TRBV3-2	TRBJ2-1	NA	TGTGCCAGCAGCCAAGGGCCCGCCCTAGGTTCCTACAATGAGCAGTTCTTC	CASSQGPALGSYNEQFF
NA	TRBV7-3	TRBJ2-7	TRBD1	TGTGCCAGCAGTCGATGGACAGGGGTAGCTTACTACGAGCAGTACTTC	CASSRWTGVAYYEQYF
NA	TRBV6-5	TRBJ1-1	TRBD1	TGTGCCAGCAGTTATCGGACAGGGGTCTTAACTGAAGCTTTCTTT	CASSYRTGVLTEAFF
NA	TRBV6-1	TRBJ1-6	TRBD1	TGTGCCAGCAGTGTCCGGGACAGGATGGTTGGATCACCCCTCCACTTT	CASSVRDRMVGSPLHF
NA	TRBV19	TRBJ2-1	NA	TGTGCCAGTAGTGTGTGGGACACAAATGAGCAGTTCTTC	CASSVWDTNEQFF
few	TRBV18	TRBJ1-1	TRBD1	TGTGCCAGCTCGAACAGGGGGGACACTGAAGCTTTCTTT	CASSNRGDTEAFF
NA	TRBV2	TRBJ2-1	NA	TGTGCCAGCACGAGTAGCTCCTACAATGAGCAGTTCTTC	CASTSSSYNEQFF
NA	TRBV14	TRBJ2-7	NA	TGTGCCAGCAGCCAAGATCAGGGCTACGAGCAGTACTTC	CASSQDQGYEQYF
NA	TRBV3-1/TRBV3-2	TRBJ2-7	TRBD2	TGTGCCAGCAGCTTCGGACTAGCGGGAATATACGAGCAGTACTTC	CASSFGLAGIYEQYF
NA	TRBV6-5	TRBJ1-2	NA	TGTGCCAGCAACAACAGGGATTATGGCTACACCTTC	CASNNRDYGYTF
NA	TRBV6-5	TRBJ1-6	NA	TGTGCCAGCAGGTTACAGGGTATTTTTTCACCCCTCCACTTT	CASRLQGIFSPLHF
NA	TRBV7-6	TRBJ2-1	TRBD2	TGTGCCAGCAGCTTAGCGCTTGCGGGGGAGGCGAATGAGCAGTTCTTC	CASSLALAGEANEQFF
few	TRBV11-3	TRBJ2-3	TRBD2	TGTGCCAGCAGCTTACTAGCGGGCACAGATACGCAGTATTTT	CASSLLAGTDTQYF
NA	TRBV4-3	TRBJ1-2	TRBD1	TGCGCCAGCAGCCAAACAGGGGCGTATGGCTACACCTTC	CASSQTGAYGYTF
NA	TRBV19	TRBJ1-5	NA	TGTGCCAGTAGTAGAGACAGGAATAGCAATCAGCCCCAGCATTTT	CASSRDRNSNQPQHF
once	TRBV3-1/TRBV3-2	TRBJ1-6	NA	TGTGCCAGCAGCCTAGGTATAAGGGGTTTCGGCTCACCCCTCCACTTT	CASSLGIRGFGSPLHF
NA	TRBV6-5	TRBJ2-1	TRBD1	TGTGCCAGCAGTTTACGGGACAGGGTCAATGAGCAGTTCTTC	CASSLRDRVNEQFF
NA	TRBV3-1/TRBV3-2	TRBJ2-7	NA	TGTGCCAGCAGCCAACTGGACAGCACGCGCGAGCAGTACTTC	CASSQLDSTREQYF
NA	TRBV25-1	TRBJ2-7	TRBD1	TGTGCCAGCAGTGACAGGGGGTACGAGCAGTACTTC	CASSDRGYEQYF
NA	TRBV6-6	TRBJ1-3	NA	TGTGCCAGCAGCTCTTATACTAGAAACACCATATATTTT	CASSSYTRNTIYF
NA	TRBV27	TRBJ1-5	NA	TGTGCCATATACCCAGGGGCCGGTTTTCAGCCCCAGCATTTT	CAIYPGAGFQPQHF
NA	TRBV7-3	TRBJ2-1	NA	TGTGCCAGCAGCTTACTGGGTCAGGGAAGCTACAATGAGCAGTTCTTC	CASSLLGQGSYNEQFF
few	TRBV15	TRBJ1-3	NA	TGTGCCACCAGCAGAGATCTCTGGGGCGGAAACACCATATATTTT	CATSRDLWGGNTIYF
NA	TRBV5-1	TRBJ1-1	TRBD1	TGCGCCAGCAGCTTCGGCGGGACAGGTATGAACACTGAAGCTTTCTTT	CASSFGGTGMNTEAFF
NA	TRBV5-1	TRBJ1-3	NA	TGCGCCAGCAGCCCGCAGTCCCACTCTGGAAACACCATATATTTT	CASSPQSHSGNTIYF
NA	TRBV4-2	TRBJ2-5	NA	TGTGCCAGCAGCCAGGGGGACTCAGAAGAGACCCAGTACTTC	CASSQGDSEETQYF
NA	TRBV6-6	TRBJ2-3	NA	TGTGCCAGCAGTTACTCCCAAGAACGGGGCACAGATACGCAGTATTTT	CASSYSQERGTDTQYF
NA	TRBV11-3	TRBJ2-1	TRBD2	TGTGCCAGCAGCTTAAGCGGGATTAACAATGAGCAGTTCTTC	CASSLSGINNEQFF
once	TRBV24-1	TRBJ2-1	TRBD2	TGTGCCACCTCGCGCCGGGTAGCGGGGGACAATGAGCAGTTCTTC	CATSRRVAGDNEQFF
NA	TRBV7-2	TRBJ2-7	NA	TGTGCCAGCAGCTTTCCAGTTACCTCCTACGAGCAGTACTTC	CASSFPVTSYEQYF
NA	TRBV19	TRBJ1-5	NA	TGTGCCAGCGGGGGAACAAGAGATCAGCCCCAGCATTTT	CASGGTRDQPQHF
NA	TRBV10-2	TRBJ2-7	NA	TGCGCCAGCAGTGAAACAGGAGTGGCCGAGCAGTACTTC	CASSETGVAEQYF
NA	TRBV5-1	TRBJ1-6	TRBD1	TGCGCCAGCAGCTTCGGGTGGGACAGCTCCTATAATTCACCCCTCCACTTT	CASSFGWDSSYNSPLHF
NA	TRBV9	TRBJ2-3	NA	TGTGCCAGCAGCGTCGGAGATACGCAGTATTTT	CASSVGDTQYF
NA	TRBV4-1	TRBJ1-1	TRBD1	TGCGCCAGCACCCCGCAAGAGGGGGCGACCATTGAAGCTTTCTTT	CASTPQEGATIEAFF
NA	TRBV9	TRBJ1-2	TRBD1	TGTGCCAGCAGCGTAACCGGGGACAGAGTCTGGGACTATGGCTACACCTTC	CASSVTGDRVWDYGYTF
NA	TRBV5-4	TRBJ2-7	NA	TGTGCCAGCAGCTTGGCCGAGGGCAGGGGCGAGCAGTACTTC	CASSLAEGRGEQYF
NA	TRBV6-5	TRBJ1-2	NA	TGTGCCAGCAGTTTCTCTGAGGGGGACTATGGCTACACCTTC	CASSFSEGDYGYTF
NA	TRBV19	TRBJ2-7	NA	TGTGCCAGTAGTATTTCCCGGGTCTTCAACGAGCAGTACTTC	CASSISRVFNEQYF
once	TRBV5-1	TRBJ2-7	TRBD2	TGCGCCAGCAGCTTGGAGGGGAGGGACGAGCAGTACTTC	CASSLEGRDEQYF
NA	TRBV5-6	TRBJ2-1	TRBD2	TGTGCCAGCAGCTCTACTTCCGGGACTATCACTTATGAGCAGTTCTTC	CASSSTSGTITYEQFF
NA	TRBV24-1	TRBJ2-1	TRBD1	TGTGCCACCCGAGGACAGGGGGCATCCAATGAGCAGTTCTTC	CATRGQGASNEQFF
NA	TRBV5-1	TRBJ2-3	TRBD1	TGCGCCAGCTGCAGGGGACAGGGACTTTTCACAGATACGCAGTATTTT	CASCRGQGLFTDTQYF
NA	TRBV28	TRBJ1-4	NA	TGTGCCAGCAGTGGGGGGGCAGGCGAAAAACTGTTTTTT	CASSGGAGEKLFF
NA	TRBV30	TRBJ1-2	TRBD1	TGTGCCTGGAGAAAAAAACCGGGACAGGGGGCTTTAGGGGCTGGAACTAACTATGGCTACACCTTC	CAWRKKPGQGALGAGTNYGYTF
NA	TRBV4-3	TRBJ2-1	TRBD2	TGCGCCAGCAGCAAGACCGGGACTAGGAGCGAGCAGTTCTTC	CASSKTGTRSEQFF
NA	TRBV2	TRBJ1-2	NA	TGTGCCAGCATGGGGCATGGCTACACCTTC	CASMGHGYTF
NA	TRBV4-1	TRBJ1-2	NA	TGCGCCAGCAGTCCACAGGGATCCTATGGCTACACCTTC	CASSPQGSYGYTF
NA	TRBV2	TRBJ1-5	NA	TGTGCCAGCAGCACAGTCGGTGGCAGGGCCCTATTT	CASSTVGGRALF
NA	TRBV5-4	TRBJ1-4	TRBD1	TGTGCCAGCAGAAAAAAAGGGACAGGGGGCGCATTGAATGAAAAACTGTTTTTT	CASRKKGTGGALNEKLFF
NA	TRBV11-3	TRBJ2-7	NA	TGTGCCAGCAGCTTAGCAGGCAGGGCGTTTGAGCAGTACTTC	CASSLAGRAFEQYF
NA	TRBV7-9	TRBJ2-3	NA	TGTGCCAGCAGCTTAGGGGCCACAGATACGCAGTATTTT	CASSLGATDTQYF